These 5 T cell receptor beta chains share one sample of origin, sequenced in a study of blood T cell repertoires in COVID-19. Measured with immunoSEQ multiplex PCR; TCRdb has only the in-frame clones, and not every one. Here the sample spans roughly 440,000 clones, about 91% being singletons. Sequencing used peripheral blood. The receptors derive from a woman between 45 and 65 years old with COVID-19, enrolled during active disease.

J is TRBJ2-5 and V is TRBV11-2, with a tentative D call TRBD1 (6 bases). Germline CDR1 reads SGHAT; CDR2 reads FQNNGV. Trimming pared 5 bases from V and 5 bases from J, leaving 24 bases between. CDR3 length: 17 amino acids. The CDR3 here is CASSQRSKVTGAETQYF. For the CDR3, the DNA is TGTGCCAGCAGCCAGAGATCCAAGGTGACAGGAGCGGAGACCCAGTACTTC.

This clone was recorded only once. The rearrangement links TRBV9 to TRBJ1-1; TRBD1 matches at 9 bases. V lost 4 bases to trimming and J lost 5 bases; unmatched junction nucleotides: 3. CDR3 length equals 13 residues. CDR1 is SGDLS and CDR2 is YYNGEE in the germline V gene. The CDR3 spells CASSYGQGTEAFF. As DNA, the CDR3 is TGTGCCAGCAGCTACGGACAGGGGACTGAAGCTTTCTTT.

J is TRBJ1-1 and V is TRBV3-1 (or the pseudogene TRBV3-2); no clear D. Trimming removed 4 bases from V and 3 bases from J, with 9 bases in between. Per the germline V gene, CDR1 is LGHDT and CDR2 is YNNKEL (reference sequence). The CDR3 has 13 amino acids. CDR3 coding DNA: TGTGCCAGCAGCCCAGACCCGGACACTGAAGCTTTCTTT. Its translation: CASSPDPDTEAFF.

The table lists this clone with a count of one. The chain links TRBV2 to TRBJ1-2, with D possibly TRBD1 on 6 matching bases. The V gene's germline CDR1 is SNHLY and CDR2 FYNNEI. Trimming removed 6 bases from V and 0 bases from J, with 14 bases in between. The CDR3 length is 15 residues. CDR3 bases: TGTGCCAGCAGCGATTCGGACAGACCTAACTATGGCTACACCTTC. It codes for CASSDSDRPNYGYTF.

The table lists this clone with a few counts. The chain combines TRBV19 with TRBJ1-5; the D gene is possibly TRBD1 (6 bases). Trimming shortened V by 6 bases and J by 7 bases, and 19 bases separated the two germline ends. The CDR3 contains 15 residues. Germline CDR1 and CDR2: LNHDA and SQIVND (reference sequence). CDR3 loop: CASSQIQGDGQPQHF. The DNA for the CDR3 is TGTGCCAGTAGCCAAATACAGGGAGATGGCCAGCCCCAGCATTTT.